This T cell receptor beta chain was obtained from a study of T cells in localized non-small cell lung cancer. Broader study findings: Because researchers sequenced only one region of the tumor, heterogeneity is still possible. The greatest T cell clonality was found in uninvolved adjacent lung (higher than in tumor). Density of T cells in blood, when higher, went with longer overall survival. Across samples, adjacent lung featured a median approximately 56 of the top 100 tumor clones.

Produced via immunoSEQ multiplex PCR; TCRdb's table is partial and in-frame only. The repertoire holds 100,000 to 150,000 clones, roughly 90% seen once, with around 1.8% in the top ten. As to this clone: The antigen is not known.

The source of this sequence is a female donor of 60 years or more with stage I lung adenocarcinoma. Sequences were derived from peripheral blood, sampled before any cancer treatment.

CDR3 sequence (DNA): TGTGCCTGGAGTCGTGGGGGACAGGGTTATTCACCCCTCCACTTT. Protein product: CAWSRGGQGYSPLHF. The chain carries TRBV30 and TRBJ1-6, with 9 bases that match TRBD1. The CDR3 extends over 15 amino acids. Looked up from germline, CDR1 is GTSNPN and CDR2 is SVGIG (reference sequence). V lost 2 bases, J lost 8 bases, and 7 bases stayed unmatched.